This T cell receptor (beta chain) was profiled in a study of blood T cell repertoires in COVID-19 (dated by TCRdb to the early 2020s). Regarding the study in general: Samples from collaborators originated in the United States, Italy and Spain and spanned both the acute and convalescent phases of COVID-19. Deeply sampled blood TCRbeta repertoires from subjects exposed to, actively infected with, or recovered from COVID-19 were included in the dataset. The samples were drawn from the first 160 participants of the ongoing ImmuneRACE study and from roughly 1,300 subjects provided by 6 global collaborators. The material from the prospective study consisted of cDNA or gDNA derived from T cells, B-cell-depleted T cells, or PBMCs. The repertoires were released in a freely available public database meant as a resource for research on the immune response to SARS-CoV-2. Where available, HLA class I and class II types were obtained from metadata supplied by the sample provider rather than from assay-based typing. Sample metadata almost always included a de-identified subject ID, COVID-19 status, age in years and sex.

Another Seattle source contributed samples from volunteer blood donors who had recovered from COVID-19. The collaborating institutions used their own protocols to collect whole blood in K2EDTA tubes. For TCRbeta analysis, collaborator samples were shipped as frozen whole blood, as isolated PBMCs, or as DNA extracted from either sample type. Notes on this clone: The antigen it binds to is not known. Base qualities are missing; no much larger clone stands one base away. Other nucleotide sequences from this sample produce the same CDR3.

CDR1 GTSNPN and CDR2 SVGIG are derived from the germline V gene (reference sequence). V is cut by 0 bases and J by 5 bases, and the space between the germline ends is 4 bases. CDR3 length: 11 amino acids, cysteine to phenylalanine. The entry retains the CDR3 DNA only, 33 bases that are in frame from base 1. On the study overall, not on this receptor specifically: Clinical and demographic metadata were provided uncurated, with the amount varying by source and participant.

TCRbeta CDR3 regions were amplified from genomic DNA by means of the immunoSEQ Assay, a bias-controlled multiplex PCR. In the paper's pipeline: The number of nucleated cells in each sample was estimated from the amplification of reference gene primers within the assay. To quantify the absolute abundance of each unique TCRbeta CDR3 rearrangement, sequence reads were collapsed and filtered. Productive Simpson clonality was computed per sample as the square root of Simpson's diversity index over productive rearrangements. The clones in this table, taken by TCRdb from immuneACCESS, are in-frame only. Not every clone is retained; where verified, under half of the shortfall comes from an unresolved V gene, and the cause of the rest is unknown. V and J calls and clone size are given by that table; D and trimming were obtained from the DNA. For this sample the table gives hundreds of thousands of clones, of which around nine tenths were detected only once. Roughly 3.3% of the sample comes from the top ten.

Specimen: peripheral blood. This chain joins TRBV30 to TRBJ2-5; a confident D gene designation cannot be given. The TCR comes from a woman between 18 and 29 years old who had recovered from COVID-19. The CDR3 loop reads CAWSVRETQYF. DNA sequence: TGTGCCTGGAGTGTCCGGGAGACCCAGTACTTC.